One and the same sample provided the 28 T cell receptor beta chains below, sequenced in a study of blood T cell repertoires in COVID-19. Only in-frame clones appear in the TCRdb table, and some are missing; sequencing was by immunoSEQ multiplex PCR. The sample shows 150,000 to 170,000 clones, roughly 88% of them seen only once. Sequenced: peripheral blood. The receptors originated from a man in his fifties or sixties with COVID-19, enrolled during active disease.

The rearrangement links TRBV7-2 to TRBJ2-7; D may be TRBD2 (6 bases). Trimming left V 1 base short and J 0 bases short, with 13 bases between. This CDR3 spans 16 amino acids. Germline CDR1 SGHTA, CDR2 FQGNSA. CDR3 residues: CASSLGSSVSSYEQYF. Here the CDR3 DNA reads TGTGCCAGCAGCTTAGGGTCTAGCGTTAGCTCCTACGAGCAGTACTTC.

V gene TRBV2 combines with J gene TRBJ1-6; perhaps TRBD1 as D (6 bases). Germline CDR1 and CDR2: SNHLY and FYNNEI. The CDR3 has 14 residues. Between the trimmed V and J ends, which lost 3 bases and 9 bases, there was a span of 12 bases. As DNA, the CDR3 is TGTGCCAGCAGTGAGGACTTACAGGGTTCACCCCTCCACTTT. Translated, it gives CASSEDLQGSPLHF.

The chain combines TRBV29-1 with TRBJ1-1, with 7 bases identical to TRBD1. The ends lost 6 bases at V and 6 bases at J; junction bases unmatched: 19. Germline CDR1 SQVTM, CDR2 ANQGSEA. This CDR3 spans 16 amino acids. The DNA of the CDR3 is TGCAGCGTCAATCCGGGACAGATCGCTTGGGACCCTGAAGCTTTCTTT. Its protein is CSVNPGQIAWDPEAFF. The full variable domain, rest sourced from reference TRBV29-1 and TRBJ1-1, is SAVISQKPSRDICQRGTSLTIQCQVDSQVTMMFWYRQQPGQSLTLIATANQGSEATYESGFVIDKFPISRPNLTFSTLTVSNMSPEDSSIYLCSVNPGQIAWDPEAFFGQGTRLTVV.

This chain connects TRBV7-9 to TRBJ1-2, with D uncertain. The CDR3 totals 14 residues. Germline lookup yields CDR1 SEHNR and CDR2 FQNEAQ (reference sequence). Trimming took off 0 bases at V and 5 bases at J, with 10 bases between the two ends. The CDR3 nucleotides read TGTGCCAGCAGCTTAGCTGGTCCGGGGTATGGCTACACCTTC. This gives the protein CASSLAGPGYGYTF.

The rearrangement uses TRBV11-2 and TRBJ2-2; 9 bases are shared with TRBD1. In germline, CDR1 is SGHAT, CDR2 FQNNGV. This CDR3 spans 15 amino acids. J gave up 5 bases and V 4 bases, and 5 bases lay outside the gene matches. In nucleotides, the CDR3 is TGTGCCAGCAGCTCTGGACAGGGGCTAACCGGGGAGCTGTTTTTT. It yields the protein CASSSGQGLTGELFF.

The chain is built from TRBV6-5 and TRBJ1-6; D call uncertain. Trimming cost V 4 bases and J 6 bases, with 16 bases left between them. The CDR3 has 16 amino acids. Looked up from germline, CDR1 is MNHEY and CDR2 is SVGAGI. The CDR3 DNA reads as TGTGCCAGCAGTTTTGAGGGAGACGTTCGTAATTCACCCCTCCACTTT. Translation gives CASSFEGDVRNSPLHF.

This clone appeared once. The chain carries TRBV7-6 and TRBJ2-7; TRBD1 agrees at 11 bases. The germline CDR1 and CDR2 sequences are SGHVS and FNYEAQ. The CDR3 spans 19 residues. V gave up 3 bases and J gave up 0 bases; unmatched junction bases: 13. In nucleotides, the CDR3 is TGTGCCAGCAGCTTCGTATCGGCAGCCGGGACAGGGGGCTCCTACGAGCAGTACTTC. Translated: CASSFVSAAGTGGSYEQYF.

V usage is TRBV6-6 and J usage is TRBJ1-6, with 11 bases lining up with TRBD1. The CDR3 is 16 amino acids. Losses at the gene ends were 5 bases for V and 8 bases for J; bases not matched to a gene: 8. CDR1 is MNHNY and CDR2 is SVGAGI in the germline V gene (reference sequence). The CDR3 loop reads CASSRTGTGGDSPLHF. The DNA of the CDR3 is TGTGCCAGCAGTCGAACCGGGACAGGGGGAGATTCACCCCTCCACTTT.

The CDR3 DNA follows: TGTGCCAGCAGCTTAGACAGGACAGGGGGTAATTCACCCCTCCACTTT. It codes for CASSLDRTGGNSPLHF. The chain uses TRBV7-9 and TRBJ1-6; 10 nucleotides match TRBD1. V dropped 1 base and J dropped 6; count of bases not matched to a gene: 3. The germline CDR1 and CDR2 sequences are SEHNR and FQNEAQ (reference sequence). CDR3 length: 16 residues.

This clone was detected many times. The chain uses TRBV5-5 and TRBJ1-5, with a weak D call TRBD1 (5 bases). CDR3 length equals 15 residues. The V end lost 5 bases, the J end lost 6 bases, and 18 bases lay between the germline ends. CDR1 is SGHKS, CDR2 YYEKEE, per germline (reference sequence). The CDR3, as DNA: TGTGCCAGCAGACTCGCCCCGGGGGGTGGTCAGCCCCAGCATTTT. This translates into CASRLAPGGGQPQHF.

CDR3 sequence: CASSGGQGAGNTEAFF. The CDR3 nucleotides read TGCGCCAGCAGCGGTGGACAGGGCGCGGGGAACACTGAAGCTTTCTTT. J is TRBJ1-1 and V is TRBV5-1, with 8 bases identical to TRBD1. This CDR3 region has 16 residues. In germline, CDR1 is SGHRS, CDR2 YFSETQ. V lost 4 bases to trimming and J lost 1 base; unmatched junction nucleotides: 9.

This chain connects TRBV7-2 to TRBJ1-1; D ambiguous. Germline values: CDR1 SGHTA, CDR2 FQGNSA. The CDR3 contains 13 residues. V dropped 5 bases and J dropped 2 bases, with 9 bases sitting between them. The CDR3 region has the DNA TGTGCCAGCAGCCACCAGGTAAACACTGAAGCTTTCTTT. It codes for CASSHQVNTEAFF.

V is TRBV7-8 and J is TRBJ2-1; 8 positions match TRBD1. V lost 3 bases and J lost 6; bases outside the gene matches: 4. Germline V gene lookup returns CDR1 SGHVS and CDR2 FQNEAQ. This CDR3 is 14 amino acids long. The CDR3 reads CASSLDREANEQFF. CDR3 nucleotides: TGTGCCAGCAGCTTGGACAGGGAGGCCAATGAGCAGTTCTTC.

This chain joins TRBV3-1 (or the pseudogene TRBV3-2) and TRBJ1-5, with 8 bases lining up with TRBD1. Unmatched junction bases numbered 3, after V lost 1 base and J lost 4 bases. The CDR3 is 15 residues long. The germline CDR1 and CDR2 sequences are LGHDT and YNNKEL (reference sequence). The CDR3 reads CASSQGTGKNQPQHF. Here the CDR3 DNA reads TGTGCCAGCAGCCAAGGGACAGGGAAGAATCAGCCCCAGCATTTT.

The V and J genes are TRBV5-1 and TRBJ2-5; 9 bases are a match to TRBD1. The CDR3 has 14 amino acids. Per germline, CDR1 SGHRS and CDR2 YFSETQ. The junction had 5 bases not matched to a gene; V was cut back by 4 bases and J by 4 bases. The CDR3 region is CASSDGDRVETQYF. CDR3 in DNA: TGCGCCAGCAGCGATGGGGACAGGGTAGAGACCCAGTACTTC.

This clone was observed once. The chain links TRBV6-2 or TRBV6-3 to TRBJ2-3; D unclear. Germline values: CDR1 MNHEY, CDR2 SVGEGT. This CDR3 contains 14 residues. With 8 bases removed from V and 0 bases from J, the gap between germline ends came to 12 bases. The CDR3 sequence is CASRRLGSTDTQYF. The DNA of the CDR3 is TGTGCCAGCCGCCGCCTAGGAAGCACAGATACGCAGTATTTT.

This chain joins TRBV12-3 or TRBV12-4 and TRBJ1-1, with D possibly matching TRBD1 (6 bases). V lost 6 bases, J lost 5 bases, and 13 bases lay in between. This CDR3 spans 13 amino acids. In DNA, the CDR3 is TGTGCCAGCAGCCCCGGGGGGCCGACTGAAGCTTTCTTT. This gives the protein CASSPGGPTEAFF.

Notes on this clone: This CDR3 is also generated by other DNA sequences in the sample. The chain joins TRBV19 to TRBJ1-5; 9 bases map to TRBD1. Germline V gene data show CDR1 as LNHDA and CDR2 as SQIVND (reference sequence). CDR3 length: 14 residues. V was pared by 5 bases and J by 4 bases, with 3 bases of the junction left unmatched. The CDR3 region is CASSLGQGNQPQHF. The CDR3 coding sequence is TGTGCCAGTAGTCTGGGACAGGGTAATCAGCCCCAGCATTTT.

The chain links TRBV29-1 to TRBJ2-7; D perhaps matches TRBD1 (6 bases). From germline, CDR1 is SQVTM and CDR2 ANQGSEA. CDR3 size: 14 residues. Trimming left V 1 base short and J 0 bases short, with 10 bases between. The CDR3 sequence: CSVEGGQYSYEQYF. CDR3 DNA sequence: TGCAGCGTTGAAGGGGGGCAATACTCCTACGAGCAGTACTTC.

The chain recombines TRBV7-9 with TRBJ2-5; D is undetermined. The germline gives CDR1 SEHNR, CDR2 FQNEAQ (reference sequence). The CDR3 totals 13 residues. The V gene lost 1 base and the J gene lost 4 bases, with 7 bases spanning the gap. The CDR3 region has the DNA TGTGCCAGCAGCTTAGGGGCTGGAGAGACCCAGTACTTC. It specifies CASSLGAGETQYF.

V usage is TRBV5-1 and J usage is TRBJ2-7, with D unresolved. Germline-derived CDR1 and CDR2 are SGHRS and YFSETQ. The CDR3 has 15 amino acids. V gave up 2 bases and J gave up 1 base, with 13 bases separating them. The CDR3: CASSFRSDSSYEQYF. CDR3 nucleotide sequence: TGCGCCAGCAGCTTTCGATCAGATTCTTCCTACGAGCAGTACTTC.

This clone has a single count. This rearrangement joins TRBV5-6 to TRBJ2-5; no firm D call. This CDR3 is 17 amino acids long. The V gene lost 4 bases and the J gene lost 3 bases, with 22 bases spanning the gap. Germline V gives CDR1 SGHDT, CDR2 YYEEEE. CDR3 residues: CASSGSSSRPTKETQYF. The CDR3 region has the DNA TGTGCCAGCAGCGGCTCGTCGAGTCGCCCAACTAAAGAGACCCAGTACTTC.

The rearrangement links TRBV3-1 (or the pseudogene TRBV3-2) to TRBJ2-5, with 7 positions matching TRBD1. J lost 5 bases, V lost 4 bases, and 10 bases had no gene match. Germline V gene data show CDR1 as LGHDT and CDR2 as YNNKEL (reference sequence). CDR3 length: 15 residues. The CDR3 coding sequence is TGTGCCAGCAGCCGGGGGACAGAACTCCGGGAGACCCAGTACTTC. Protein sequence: CASSRGTELRETQYF.

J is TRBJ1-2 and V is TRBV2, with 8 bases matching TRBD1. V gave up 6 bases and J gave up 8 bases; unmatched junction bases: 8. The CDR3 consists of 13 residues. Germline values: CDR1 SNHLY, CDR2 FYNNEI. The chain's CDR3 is CASSARGRDGYTF. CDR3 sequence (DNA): TGTGCCAGCAGCGCCAGGGGGCGCGACGGCTACACCTTC.

This chain's CDR3 is CASSQVRQGHEQYF. DNA of the CDR3: TGCGCCAGCAGCCAAGTGAGACAGGGTCACGAGCAGTACTTC. The chain recombines TRBV4-3 with TRBJ2-7; 7 positions match TRBD1. After removal of 1 base from V and 5 bases from J, the junction contained 5 bases not matched to a gene. Germline values: CDR1 LGHNA, CDR2 YSLEER. The CDR3 has 14 residues.

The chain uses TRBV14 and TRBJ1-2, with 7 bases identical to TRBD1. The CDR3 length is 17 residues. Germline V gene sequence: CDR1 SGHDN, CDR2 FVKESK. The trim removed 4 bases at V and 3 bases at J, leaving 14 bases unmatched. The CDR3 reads CASSPSTGTVFYYGYTF. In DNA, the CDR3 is TGTGCCAGCAGCCCCAGTACCGGGACAGTATTCTACTATGGCTACACCTTC. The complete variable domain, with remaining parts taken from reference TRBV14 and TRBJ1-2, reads EAGVTQFPSHSVIEKGQTVTLRCDPISGHDNLYWYRRVMGKEIKFLLHFVKESKQDESGMPNNRFLAERTGGTYSTLKVQPAELEDSGVYFCASSPSTGTVFYYGYTFGSGTRLTVV.

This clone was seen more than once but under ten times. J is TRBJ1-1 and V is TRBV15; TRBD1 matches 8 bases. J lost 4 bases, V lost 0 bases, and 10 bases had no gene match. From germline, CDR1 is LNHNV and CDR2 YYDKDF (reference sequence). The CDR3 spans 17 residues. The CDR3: CATSRDRRGRWSTEAFF. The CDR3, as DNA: TGTGCCACCAGCAGAGATCGCAGGGGGCGGTGGAGCACTGAAGCTTTCTTT.

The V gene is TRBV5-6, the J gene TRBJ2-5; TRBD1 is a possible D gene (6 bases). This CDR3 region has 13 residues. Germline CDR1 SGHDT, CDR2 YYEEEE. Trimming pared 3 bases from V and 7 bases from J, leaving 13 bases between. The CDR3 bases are TGTGCCAGCAGCTCACAGGGTCGTGGGACCCAGTACTTC. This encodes CASSSQGRGTQYF.